These T cell receptor beta chains were read from a single sample in a study of cytomegalovirus exposure and HLA in healthy donors. TCRdb keeps only in-frame clones here, not all; method: immunoSEQ multiplex PCR. The sample lists about 92,000 clones, just under 70% occurring once. The sequenced sample consisted of PBMCs. The receptors here all came from a man aged 45-65 years in good health and CMV-seronegative. Each CDR3 is given with its conserved first and last residue. D genes are given only for firm matches.

V	D	J	CDR3
TRBV30	NA	TRBJ1-4	CAWRGNEKLFF
TRBV10-1	TRBD1	TRBJ2-5	CASRQTGGESQETQYF
TRBV4-2	TRBD1	TRBJ1-2	CATMGQVYPNYGYTF
TRBV4-1	NA	TRBJ2-3	CASSHPQGGPSNTQYF
TRBV5-1	NA	TRBJ2-5	CASSLAVVSSETQYF
TRBV5-1	NA	TRBJ1-2	CASSLDSTHGYTF
TRBV5-1	NA	TRBJ1-4	CASSLVPGEREKLFF
TRBV5-1	TRBD1	TRBJ1-4	CASSTTGGNEKLFF
TRBV5-1	NA	TRBJ2-7	CASSLSQGNYEQYF
TRBV30	NA	TRBJ2-6	CAGRSKSSSGANVLTF
TRBV6-5	NA	TRBJ1-2	CASARYGQGDYGYTF
TRBV6-1	TRBD1	TRBJ2-1	CASSDFRTGRGYNEQFF
TRBV5-1	NA	TRBJ2-5	CASSSIGRWGAQYF
TRBV5-1	NA	TRBJ2-7	CASSLDPVRGAYSYEQYF
TRBV4-3	TRBD1	TRBJ1-4	CASSQARQGEGKLFF
TRBV6-1	NA	TRBJ2-7	CASSGDRYEQYF
TRBV7-8	TRBD1	TRBJ1-6	CASSWDRNSPLHF
TRBV7-2	TRBD1	TRBJ1-6	CASSLQGARSNSPLHF
TRBV6-5	TRBD2	TRBJ2-1	CASSYSSGVGNNEQFF
TRBV5-4	TRBD2	TRBJ2-5	CASSLERESVGETQYF
TRBV9	NA	TRBJ2-3	CASSVARSPDTQYF
TRBV19	NA	TRBJ1-2	CASSKLGLNYGYTF
TRBV4-3	TRBD2	TRBJ2-1	CASSQSQIAGVNEQFF
TRBV4-2	NA	TRBJ1-4	CASSEKGSPASTNEKLFF
TRBV4-2	NA	TRBJ1-6	CASSQGVPRSSYNSPLHF